This T cell receptor beta chain emerged from a study of metastatic and nonmetastatic thyroid tumors. This clone was observed a handful of times. A much larger clone lies a single base off, so this may be a read error. Between the trimmed V and J ends, which lost 5 bases and 14 bases, there was a span of 16 bases. Germline values: CDR1 SEHNR, CDR2 FQNEAQ (reference sequence). This CDR3 has 12 residues. Among the patients, none had received any treatment before thyroid surgery. With MiXCR, TCRdb called clones anew from the PCR reads. Of about 16,000 clones in the sample, around 13% were seen once. The V gene is TRBV7-9, the J gene TRBJ2-1; D might be TRBD1 (5 bases). The origin of this receptor is a female donor with papillary thyroid cancer or a benign thyroid nodule (not recorded which). Some clones in this sample may be carry-over from other donors' samples. The sample consisted of blood. CDR3 amino acids: CASSTPMGRKFF. CDR3 nucleotides: TGTGCCAGCAGCACACCGATGGGGCGCAAGTTCTTC.